Sequencing of this T cell receptor (beta chain) was carried out in a study of T cells in Graves' hyperthyroidism and ophthalmopathy. Whole-study context: Prior to any treatment, at the point of initial diagnosis, peripheral blood was collected.

Investigators excluded patients with uncontrolled infection, other autoimmune disease, pregnancy or lactation. Clinicians diagnosed patients from clinical symptoms, serum thyroxine and TRAb, thyroid ultrasound and orbital computed tomography. Regions amplified from RNA transcripts were the TCR beta CDR3 regions. Using the HTBI primer set, a first-round RT-PCR was run on the TCR CDR3. TCRdb re-called the multiplex PCR reads through MiXCR, storing one row per CDR3 protein. Here the sample spans 410,000 or so distinct CDR3 sequences, around 15% being singletons. This clonotype was seen at least ten times. Its antigen is unidentified. Study results and caveats: Among clonotypes expanded in thyroid above 0.001, most were also found in blood.

V shed 1 base and J shed 2 bases, with 15 bases lying between them. This CDR3 has 16 residues. Per the germline V gene, CDR1 is MGHDK and CDR2 is SYGVNS. V usage is TRBV25-1 and J usage is TRBJ2-7, with no clear D. The clonotype was recovered from a man in his late teens or twenties with Graves' ophthalmopathy. The specimen sequenced was blood. DNA of the CDR3: TGTGCCAGCAGTGAATTTAATTCCCTCCTTCCCTACGAGCAGTACTTC. Its translation is CASSEFNSLLPYEQYF.